This is a list of T cell receptor beta chains from one sample in a study of T-cell memory formation after mild COVID-19. TCRdb re-analysed the 5' RACE reads in MiXCR, keeping a single row per CDR3 protein. The sample lists 270,000 or so distinct CDR3 sequences, more than 15% occurring once. Source material: PBMCs or a T cell subset sorted from them (not recorded which). The receptor source for this set is a man between 18 and 29 years old who had mild COVID-19 (a few samples of this study predate the infection). Cell type and time point are not known. CDR3s include the opening cysteine and the closing phenylalanine or tryptophan. D genes are given only for firm matches.

CASSAPGGPGNEQFF | TRBJ2-1 | TRBD2 | TRBV12-3/TRBV12-4
CASSLVLGELFF | TRBJ2-2 | - | TRBV7-6
CASSGYRVRNSPLHF | TRBJ1-6 | - | TRBV9
CASSLVPSENTEAFF | TRBJ1-1 | - | TRBV7-9
CASSLGDRGAGNTIYF | TRBJ1-3 | TRBD1 | TRBV7-2
CASSKGDGFGRDRNQPQHF | TRBJ1-5 | - | TRBV21-1
CASSHRSGQGRNQPQHF | TRBJ1-5 | TRBD1 | TRBV28
CSVESPGSHGYTF | TRBJ1-2 | - | TRBV29-1
CASSQGQGGLTEAFF | TRBJ1-1 | TRBD1 | TRBV4-1
CASSVAEQNEQFF | TRBJ2-1 | - | TRBV9
CASSLEFVRLLNTGELFF | TRBJ2-2 | - | TRBV7-2
CASSPGSSGDNEQFF | TRBJ2-1 | TRBD2 | TRBV7-9
CASSYVGQPQHF | TRBJ1-5 | - | TRBV6-6
CASSATGTRQPQHF | TRBJ1-5 | - | TRBV7-9
CASSSQVGHSPLHF | TRBJ1-6 | - | TRBV5-4
CASSWTSGTIQETQYF | TRBJ2-5 | TRBD2 | TRBV12-3/TRBV12-4
CASSIQGSNQPQHF | TRBJ1-5 | TRBD1 | TRBV5-4